This TCR beta chain came from a study of blood T cell repertoires in COVID-19. Looking at the study overall: PBMCs, B-cell-depleted T cells, or T cells provided the cDNA or gDNA that made up the material.

The germline V and J ends were trimmed by 2 bases and 0 bases, with 9 bases remaining between them. Per germline, CDR1 SGDLS and CDR2 YYNGEE. This CDR3 region has 14 residues. Generated by immunoSEQ multiplex PCR, the TCRdb table keeps only in-frame clones and is missing some. The sample lists about 200,000 clones; 70% to 80% were seen once. The clonotype was recovered from a woman between 35 and 50 years old with COVID-19, enrolled during active disease. This sequence joins TRBV9 and TRBJ2-7, with TRBD2 as a possible D gene (6 bases). Sequenced sample: peripheral blood. The CDR3 protein is CASSVRDASYEQYF. In nucleotides, the CDR3 is TGTGCCAGCAGCGTGCGGGACGCCTCCTACGAGCAGTACTTC.